These 8 T cell receptor beta chains came from one sample sequenced in a study of blood T cell repertoires in COVID-19. Clones were read by immunoSEQ multiplex PCR, and TCRdb kept only the in-frame ones, dropping some. The sample lists about 190,000 clones, approximately 79% occurring once. Sequencing used peripheral blood. The receptors originated from a woman aged 45 to 65 with acute or convalescent COVID-19.

The genes are TRBV5-1 and TRBJ2-7, with 8 nucleotides matching TRBD1. The CDR3 covers 14 residues. Germline CDR1 and CDR2: SGHRS and YFSETQ. V gave up 5 bases and J gave up 4 bases; unmatched junction bases: 8. The CDR3 loop reads CASSSSRQGYEQYF. The CDR3 DNA reads as TGCGCCAGCAGTTCCTCTCGACAGGGGTACGAGCAGTACTTC.

This clone was seen only a few times. The genes are TRBV3-1 (or the pseudogene TRBV3-2) and TRBJ1-2; 8 nucleotides align to TRBD1. With V trimmed by 6 bases and J by 2 bases, 5 bases remained unmatched. CDR1 is LGHDT, CDR2 YNNKEL, per germline (reference sequence). CDR3 length: 14 amino acids. CDR3 loop: CASRLQGGNYGYTF. The DNA for the CDR3 is TGTGCCAGCAGACTACAGGGGGGGAACTATGGCTACACCTTC.

This chain joins TRBV5-6 and TRBJ2-7; perhaps TRBD1 as D (6 bases). CDR1 is SGHDT and CDR2 is YYEEEE in the germline V gene. CDR3 length: 14 residues. The V end lost 4 bases, the J end lost 2 bases, and 13 bases lay between the germline ends. CDR3 coding DNA: TGTGCCAGCAGCGCCAACAGGGTGACCTACGAGCAGTACTTC. Protein: CASSANRVTYEQYF.

The J gene is TRBJ2-7, the V gene TRBV30; a weak D match, TRBD1 (6 bases). Germline CDR1 is GTSNPN and CDR2 is SVGIG (reference sequence). The CDR3 extends over 14 amino acids. Trimming removed 3 bases at V and 6 bases at J, with 18 bases between. CDR3 bases: TGTGCCTGGAGAAGGACCAGGGGTGTGGGCGAGCAGTACTTC. As protein: CAWRRTRGVGEQYF.

V is TRBV11-3 and J is TRBJ2-3; no reliable D call. The CDR3 spans 13 residues. Germline assignment: CDR1 SGHNT and CDR2 YENEEA. V was clipped by 2 bases and J by 4 bases, with 7 bases between them. The CDR3 DNA is TGTGCCAGCAGCTTATCCCGGGCAGATACGCAGTATTTT. Translating it yields CASSLSRADTQYF.

This rearrangement joins TRBV28 to TRBJ1-6; D is undetermined. This CDR3 is built from 12 residues. Per the germline V gene, CDR1 is MDHEN and CDR2 is SYDVKM. The V gene lost 2 bases and the J gene lost 8 bases, with 4 bases spanning the gap. In DNA, the CDR3 is TGTGCCAGCAGTTTAACTTATTCACCCCTCCACTTT. Protein product: CASSLTYSPLHF.

This chain joins TRBV28 and TRBJ1-5; no clear D gene. CDR3 size: 12 residues. V gave up 6 bases and J gave up 5 bases, with 8 bases separating them. Germline CDR1 and CDR2: MDHEN and SYDVKM. In DNA form, the CDR3 reads TGTGCCAGCAGCCCGACTCATCAGCCCCAGCATTTT. Translation gives CASSPTHQPQHF.

V usage is TRBV12-3 or TRBV12-4 and J usage is TRBJ1-2, with D uncertain. This CDR3 region has 12 residues. V dropped 6 bases and J dropped 2 bases, with 7 bases sitting between them. The CDR3: CASRTANYGYTF. The CDR3 DNA reads TGTGCCAGCAGGACTGCGAACTATGGCTACACCTTC.